These 10 T cell receptor beta chains were sequenced from one sample in a study of spatial heterogeneity in lung cancer. One entry per CDR3 protein results from TCRdb running MiXCR on the 5' RACE reads. The sample has approximately 6,300 distinct CDR3 sequences; around 7.8% are singletons. Time point here: sample taken at primary tumor resection. The sequenced sample was normal lung tissue next to the tumor, obtained at surgery. Receptors were obtained from a female donor with early-stage non-small cell lung cancer.

This clonotype is termed medium-sized. This chain connects TRBV9 to TRBJ2-7; 8 bases are a match to TRBD1. CDR1 and CDR2 from the germline V gene are SGDLS and YYNGEE. The CDR3 loop spans 13 amino acids. The V segment lost 4 bases and the J segment 6 bases; nucleotides outside the gene matches: 6. The CDR3 DNA reads as TGTGCCAGCAGCTTCGCAGGGGGCGGCGAGCAGTACTTC. It is translated as CASSFAGGGEQYF.

This clonotype was found a few times. This sequence joins TRBV9 and TRBJ2-3; D is possibly TRBD2 (5 bases). The CDR3 consists of 15 residues. The germline CDR1 and CDR2 sequences are SGDLS and YYNGEE. Trimming took 0 bases from V and 5 from J, leaving 13 bases between them. This CDR3 reads CASSVEGLPGDTQYF. For the CDR3, the DNA is TGTGCCAGCAGCGTAGAAGGACTGCCTGGAGATACGCAGTATTTT.

This clonotype is termed medium-sized. V gene TRBV4-2 combines with J gene TRBJ2-7; D unresolved. Germline lookup yields CDR1 LGHNA and CDR2 YNFKEQ. V lost 1 base to trimming and J lost 6 bases, with 16 bases between them. CDR3 size: 15 residues. The CDR3 coding sequence is TGTGCCAGCAGCCAAGCGAGCGAGGAGTCATCCGAGCAGTACTTC. Its protein product is CASSQASEESSEQYF.

In its sample, this clonotype ranks as medium-sized. The chain joins TRBV6-1 to TRBJ1-1; 7 bases agree with TRBD1. CDR1 MNHNS and CDR2 SASEGT come from the germline V gene. This CDR3 has 14 residues. V lost 3 bases and J lost 3; bases outside the gene matches: 4. The CDR3 bases are TGTGCCAGCAGTGAGCAGGGGGTGGACACTGAAGCTTTCTTT. Residues: CASSEQGVDTEAFF.

Relative to its sample, this clonotype is medium-sized. This chain links TRBV20-1 with TRBJ2-5; D perhaps matches TRBD2 (5 bases). Germline V gene lookup returns CDR1 DFQATT and CDR2 SNEGSKA (reference sequence). Trimming removed 3 bases at V and 5 bases at J, with 10 bases between. The CDR3 loop spans 12 amino acids. The CDR3 coding sequence is TGCAGTGCTAGTCCGACGGGGGAGACCCAGTACTTC. This gives the protein CSASPTGETQYF.

The CDR3 protein is CATSRPDRGIYNEQFF. The CDR3 coding sequence is TGTGCCACCAGCAGACCTGACAGGGGGATCTACAATGAGCAGTTCTTC. This chain uses TRBV15 with TRBJ2-1; 9 bases are a match to TRBD1. Germline V gives CDR1 LNHNV, CDR2 YYDKDF (reference sequence). This CDR3 comprises 16 residues. The junction had 5 bases not matched to a gene; V was cut back by 2 bases and J by 3 bases.

This clonotype appeared many times. The chain combines TRBV29-1 with TRBJ1-2, with D hard to call. V shed 2 bases and J shed 7 bases, with 11 bases lying between them. CDR1 is SQVTM and CDR2 is ANQGSEA in the germline V gene. The CDR3 has 12 residues. CDR3 sequence: CSVEINLGGYTF. DNA of the CDR3: TGCAGCGTTGAAATCAATTTGGGTGGCTACACCTTC. The whole variable domain, remainder taken from reference TRBV29-1 and TRBJ1-2, is SAVISQKPSRDICQRGTSLTIQCQVDSQVTMMFWYRQQPGQSLTLIATANQGSEATYESGFVIDKFPISRPNLTFSTLTVSNMSPEDSSIYLCSVEINLGGYTFGSGTRLTVV.

This clonotype has a handful of counts. The chain carries TRBV18 and TRBJ2-7, with 7 bases matching TRBD1. The CDR3 has 14 residues. With V trimmed by 0 bases and J by 3 bases, 2 bases remained unmatched. In germline, CDR1 is KGHSH, CDR2 LQKENI. The CDR3 nucleotides are TGTGCCAGCTCACCACCGGGACAGAACTACGAGCAGTACTTC. As protein: CASSPPGQNYEQYF.

This clonotype is labeled medium-sized (0.01 to 0.1%). V gene TRBV20-1 combines with J gene TRBJ1-1; 11 positions match TRBD1. CDR3 length: 13 amino acids. Germline lookup yields CDR1 DFQATT and CDR2 SNEGSKA (reference sequence). Trimming took 6 bases from V and 6 from J; bases not matched to a gene: 6. CDR3 sequence reads: CSAGTGGLSEAFF. Here the CDR3 DNA reads TGCAGTGCCGGGACAGGGGGGTTATCTGAAGCTTTCTTT.

This clonotype is categorized as large. This chain links TRBV19 with TRBJ2-5; D is undetermined. Trimming took off 10 bases at V and 2 bases at J, with 8 bases between the two ends. From germline, CDR1 is LNHDA and CDR2 SQIVND (reference sequence). The CDR3 is 11 residues long. CDR3 nucleotide sequence: TGTGCCACGGAACAGCAAGAGACCCAGTACTTC. Protein: CATEQQETQYF.